What follows is one TCR beta chain and its context. Germline V lookup: CDR1 MGHRA, CDR2 YSYEKL. The ends lost 4 bases at V and 3 bases at J; junction bases unmatched: 4. This CDR3 is 14 amino acids long. Primers included in the PCR were 60 Vbeta and 13 Jbeta primers. The table came from immunoSEQ multiplex PCR; TCRdb's copy has only in-frame clones and leaves some out. This sample has some 130,000 clones, with over 65% found just once. The data derive from a study of cytomegalovirus exposure and HLA in healthy donors. The TCR originated in a man between 45 and 60 years old in good health and CMV-seronegative. Sequenced: PBMCs. J is TRBJ2-7 and V is TRBV4-1, with TRBD2 matching over 9 bases. This CDR3 is CASSPAGGSYEQYF. As DNA, the CDR3 is TGCGCCAGCAGCCCAGCGGGAGGCAGCTACGAGCAGTACTTC.